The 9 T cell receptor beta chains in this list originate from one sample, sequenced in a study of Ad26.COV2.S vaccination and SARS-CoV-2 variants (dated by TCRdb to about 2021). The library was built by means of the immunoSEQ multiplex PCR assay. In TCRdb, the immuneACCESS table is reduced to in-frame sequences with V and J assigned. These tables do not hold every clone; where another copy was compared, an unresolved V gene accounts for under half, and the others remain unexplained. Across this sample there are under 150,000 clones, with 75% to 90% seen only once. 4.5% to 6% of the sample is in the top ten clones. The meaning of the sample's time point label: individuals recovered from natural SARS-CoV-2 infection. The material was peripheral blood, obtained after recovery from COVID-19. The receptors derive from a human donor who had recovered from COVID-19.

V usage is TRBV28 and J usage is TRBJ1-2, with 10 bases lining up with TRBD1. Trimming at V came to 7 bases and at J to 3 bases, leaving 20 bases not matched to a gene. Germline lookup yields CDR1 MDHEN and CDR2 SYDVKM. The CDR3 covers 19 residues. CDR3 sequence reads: CASTQSWGFGQGEDYGYTF. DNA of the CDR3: TGTGCCAGCACCCAAAGTTGGGGGTTCGGACAGGGGGAGGACTATGGCTACACCTTC.

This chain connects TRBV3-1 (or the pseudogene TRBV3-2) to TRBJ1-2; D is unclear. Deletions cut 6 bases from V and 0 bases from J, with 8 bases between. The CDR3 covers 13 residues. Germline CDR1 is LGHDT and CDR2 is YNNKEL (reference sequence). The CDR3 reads CASSPTANYGYTF. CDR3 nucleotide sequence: TGTGCCAGCAGTCCGACTGCTAACTATGGCTACACCTTC.

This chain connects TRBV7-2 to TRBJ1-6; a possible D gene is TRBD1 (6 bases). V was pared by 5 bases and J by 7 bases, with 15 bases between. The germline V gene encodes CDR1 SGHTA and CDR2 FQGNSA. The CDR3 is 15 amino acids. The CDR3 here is CASSPQGSVNSPLHF. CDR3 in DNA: TGTGCCAGCAGCCCACAGGGCAGCGTAAATTCACCCCTCCACTTT.

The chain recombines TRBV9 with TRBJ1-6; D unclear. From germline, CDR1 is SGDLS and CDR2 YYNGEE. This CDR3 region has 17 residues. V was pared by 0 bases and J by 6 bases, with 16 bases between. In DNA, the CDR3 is TGTGCCAGCAGCGTAGGGGCTGGTGTCAGCTTTAATTCACCCCTCCACTTT. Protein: CASSVGAGVSFNSPLHF.

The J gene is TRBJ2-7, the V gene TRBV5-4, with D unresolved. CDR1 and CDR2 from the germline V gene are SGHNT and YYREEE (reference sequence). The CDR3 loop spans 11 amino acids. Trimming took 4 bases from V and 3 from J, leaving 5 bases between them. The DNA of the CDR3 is TGTGCCAGCAGCCTTTACTACGAGCAGTACTTC. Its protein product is CASSLYYEQYF.

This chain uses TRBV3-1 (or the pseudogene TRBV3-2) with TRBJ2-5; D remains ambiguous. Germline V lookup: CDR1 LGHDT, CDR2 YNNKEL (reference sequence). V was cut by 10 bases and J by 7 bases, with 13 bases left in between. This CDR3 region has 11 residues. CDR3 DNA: TGTGCCATCATTTGGTTAGGGACCCAGTACTTC. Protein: CAIIWLGTQYF.

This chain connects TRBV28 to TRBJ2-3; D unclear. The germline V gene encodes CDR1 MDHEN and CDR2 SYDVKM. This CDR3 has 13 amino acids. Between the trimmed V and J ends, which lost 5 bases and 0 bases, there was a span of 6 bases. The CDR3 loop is CASSPASTDTQYF. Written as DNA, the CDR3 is TGTGCCAGCAGTCCGGCTAGCACAGATACGCAGTATTTT.

CDR3 loop: CASSQDHLGTPYEQYF. Here the CDR3 DNA reads TGTGCCAGCAGCCAAGATCATTTAGGGACACCCTACGAGCAGTACTTC. This chain joins TRBV14 and TRBJ2-7, with D perhaps matching TRBD1 (6 bases). Germline loops: CDR1 SGHDN, CDR2 FVKESK. V was clipped by 0 bases and J by 2 bases, with 14 bases between them. The CDR3 spans 16 residues.

CDR3 DNA: TGTGCCAGCAGCTTGGCCAGCGCTGGGGCCAACGTCCTGACTTTC. This gives the protein CASSLASAGANVLTF. This rearrangement joins TRBV5-5 to TRBJ2-6; D uncertain. This CDR3 comprises 15 residues. The V gene lost 0 bases and the J gene lost 2 bases, with 6 bases spanning the gap. CDR1 and CDR2 (germline): SGHKS, YYEKEE (reference sequence).